Listed below are T cell receptor beta chains from one sample, sequenced in a study of CD8 T cells in Susac syndrome. TCRdb re-called the immunoSEQ multiplex PCR reads through MiXCR, storing one row per CDR3 protein. Found here are approximately 54,000 distinct CDR3 sequences, roughly 94% of them singletons; the top ten hold roughly 0.8%. Sequencing used CD8+ T cells from PBMCs. Source of these receptors: a human donor with Susac syndrome. CDR3s include the opening cysteine and the closing phenylalanine or tryptophan. The D gene is left open where the match is weak. Clone sizes are given selectively: once, few, many, or a class where the clone is expanded.

j_call clone_size d_call v_call cdr3_aa cdr3_nt
TRBJ1-5 . TRBD1 TRBV5-1 CASRPGQGAGQPQHF TGCGCCAGCAGGCCGGGACAGGGGGCTGGTCAGCCCCAGCATTTT
TRBJ2-3 . . TRBV19 CASSSSATDTQYF TGTGCCAGTAGTTCTAGCGCGACAGATACGCAGTATTTT
TRBJ1-5 once . TRBV6-6 CASSEFGGRDQPQHF TGTGCCAGCAGCGAATTTGGGGGTCGCGATCAGCCCCAGCATTTT
TRBJ1-2 once TRBD1 TRBV6-5 CASSSGTGYYGYTF TGTGCCAGCAGTTCCGGGACAGGGTACTATGGCTACACCTTC
TRBJ1-2 . TRBD1 TRBV2 CASSGKPGQYNYGYTF TGTGCCAGCAGTGGTAAGCCGGGACAGTACAACTATGGCTACACCTTC
TRBJ1-2 . . TRBV20-1 CSALGGTEGYTF TGCAGTGCACTCGGAGGTACGGAGGGCTACACCTTC
TRBJ1-2 . TRBD1 TRBV5-4 CASSEQGSSYGYTF TGTGCCAGCAGCGAACAGGGGTCTAGCTATGGCTACACCTTC
TRBJ2-7 . TRBD1 TRBV7-9 CASSSARTGGAYEQYF TGTGCCAGCAGTTCGGCAAGGACAGGGGGGGCCTACGAGCAGTACTTC
TRBJ1-1 . . TRBV28 CASSLVGPTEAFF TGTGCCAGCAGTTTAGTGGGGCCCACTGAAGCTTTCTTT
TRBJ2-5 few . TRBV12-3/TRBV12-4 CASSNQETQYF TGTGCCAGCAGTAACCAAGAGACCCAGTACTTC
TRBJ2-3 . . TRBV29-1 CSVDPSLGVGDTQYF TGCAGCGTTGATCCCTCGTTAGGGGTTGGGGATACGCAGTATTTT
TRBJ1-2 . . TRBV6-6 CASTDSLPYGYTF TGTGCCAGCACCGACAGCCTTCCCTATGGCTACACCTTC
TRBJ2-3 . TRBD2 TRBV9 CASSDSSRGLSTDTQYF TGTGCCAGCAGCGATTCGAGTCGGGGACTAAGCACAGATACGCAGTATTTT
TRBJ2-7 . . TRBV6-6 CATGTRSSYEQYF TGTGCCACCGGTACGAGGAGCTCCTACGAGCAGTACTTC
TRBJ1-5 . TRBD1 TRBV7-9 CASSLATGNQPQHF TGTGCCAGCAGCTTAGCGACAGGGAACCAGCCCCAGCATTTT
TRBJ2-5 . . TRBV7-9 CASSETGRRETQYF TGTGCCAGCAGCGAAACCGGACGCAGGGAGACCCAGTACTTC
TRBJ1-1 . TRBD1 TRBV4-2 CASSQGTGRTEAFF TGTGCCAGCAGCCAGGGGACAGGGCGCACTGAAGCTTTCTTT
TRBJ2-5 . . TRBV7-6 CASSFPGLGETQYF TGTGCCAGCAGCTTTCCGGGGCTAGGGGAGACCCAGTACTTC
TRBJ2-5 . TRBD1 TRBV6-5 CASRTGQLQETQYF TGTGCCAGCAGAACGGGACAGCTACAAGAGACCCAGTACTTC
TRBJ2-1 . . TRBV13 CASSLEEGRNEQFF TGTGCCAGCAGCCTCGAAGAGGGGCGGAATGAGCAGTTCTTC
TRBJ1-5 . . TRBV6-6 CASSGGGSGNQPQHF TGTGCCAGCAGTGGCGGGGGGAGCGGTAATCAGCCCCAGCATTTT
TRBJ2-1 . . TRBV29-1 CSGQLGGEQFF TGCAGCGGTCAGCTCGGGGGTGAGCAGTTCTTC
TRBJ2-7 once . TRBV14 CASSQTGTYYYEQYF TGTGCCAGCAGCCAAACCGGGACATACTATTACGAGCAGTACTTC
TRBJ2-5 . . TRBV7-9 CASSLTFRPRGGTQYF TGTGCCAGCAGCTTAACGTTTCGCCCGCGAGGAGGGACCCAGTACTTC
TRBJ2-5 . TRBD1 TRBV29-1 CSVEPTLWTGGMETQYF TGCAGCGTTGAACCAACCCTCTGGACAGGGGGCATGGAGACCCAGTACTTC
TRBJ2-7 . . TRBV20-1 CSASRRQRALYEQYF TGCAGTGCTAGTAGGCGACAGAGGGCCCTCTACGAGCAGTACTTC
TRBJ1-1 . TRBD1 TRBV29-1 CSVRGQGNEAFF TGCAGCGTGAGGGGACAGGGTAATGAAGCTTTCTTT
TRBJ2-1 . . TRBV20-1 CSASYGEQFF TGCAGTGCCAGTTACGGTGAGCAGTTCTTC
TRBJ1-2 once TRBD1 TRBV20-1 CSARDGTGYGYTF TGCAGTGCGCGGGACGGGACAGGCTATGGCTACACCTTC
TRBJ1-2 . . TRBV15 CATSRDRPANYGYTF TGTGCCACCAGCAGAGATAGGCCAGCGAACTATGGCTACACCTTC
TRBJ1-4 . TRBD1 TRBV12-5 CASGSDRGNEKLFF TGTGCTAGTGGTTCGGACAGGGGAAACGAAAAACTGTTTTTT
TRBJ2-4 . . TRBV29-1 CSVENHKNIQYF TGCAGCGTTGAGAACCACAAAAACATTCAGTACTTC
TRBJ1-5 . . TRBV6-6 CASTLGGHQPQHF TGTGCCAGCACGTTAGGGGGACATCAGCCCCAGCATTTT
TRBJ2-2 . . TRBV12-3/TRBV12-4 CATARPGELFF TGTGCCACCGCTCGGCCCGGGGAGCTGTTTTTT
TRBJ2-2 . TRBD2 TRBV6-5 CASSYLSGLAENTGELFF TGTGCCAGCAGTTACTTGTCGGGGCTAGCGGAGAACACCGGGGAGCTGTTTTTT
TRBJ2-1 once . TRBV11-2 CASSLAEPEQFF TGTGCCAGCAGCTTAGCAGAGCCTGAGCAGTTCTTC
TRBJ2-2 once . TRBV3-1 CASSQQGMNTGELFF TGTGCCAGCAGCCAGCAGGGGATGAACACCGGGGAGCTGTTTTTT
TRBJ1-5 once . TRBV15 CATSREQGGQPQHF TGTGCCACCAGCAGAGAACAGGGAGGCCAGCCCCAGCATTTT
TRBJ1-2 once TRBD1 TRBV9 CATTGQDGYTF TGTGCCACCACGGGACAGGATGGCTACACCTTC
TRBJ2-7 . TRBD1 TRBV4-3 CASSQGVLGGPEQYF TGCGCCAGCAGCCAAGGCGTCTTAGGGGGCCCCGAGCAGTACTTC
TRBJ2-7 few . TRBV14 CASSRGTYEQYF TGTGCCAGCAGTAGAGGGACCTACGAGCAGTACTTC
TRBJ2-5 once . TRBV20-1 CSATAPLPGKRETQYF TGCAGTGCTACCGCCCCGCTCCCAGGGAAGCGAGAGACCCAGTACTTC
TRBJ1-5 . . TRBV30 CAWRDLNPDQPQHF TGTGCCTGGAGGGACCTCAACCCGGATCAGCCCCAGCATTTT
TRBJ2-5 . . TRBV7-9 CASSPGVFLSEETQYF TGTGCCAGCAGCCCCGGGGTCTTTCTCTCGGAAGAGACCCAGTACTTC
TRBJ2-3 few . TRBV5-1 CASSSQDYLPGTDTQYF TGCGCCAGCAGCTCACAGGACTACCTACCCGGCACAGATACGCAGTATTTT
TRBJ2-1 . TRBD2 TRBV5-4 CASSLGGGGALDEQFF TGTGCCAGCAGCTTAGGTGGCGGGGGGGCCTTGGATGAGCAGTTCTTC
TRBJ1-1 . . TRBV16 CASSQVRATGTEAFF TGTGCCAGCAGCCAAGTCAGGGCAACAGGCACTGAAGCTTTCTTT
TRBJ2-1 . . TRBV7-9 CASRWTVISYNEQFF TGTGCCAGCAGATGGACAGTTATCTCCTACAATGAGCAGTTCTTC